The entry below describes one T cell receptor (beta chain). The entry originates in a study of tumor-infiltrating lymphocytes in oesophageal squamous cell carcinoma. MiXCR, run by TCRdb on the PCR reads, gives a single entry per CDR3 protein. The sample shows fewer than 20,000 distinct CDR3 sequences, about 40% of them seen only once. V shed 6 bases, J shed 9 bases, and the junction held 14 bases outside the gene matches. This CDR3 has 15 residues. V gene TRBV12-3 or TRBV12-4 combines with J gene TRBJ1-5; 7 bases map to TRBD1. The origin of this receptor is a male donor with esophageal squamous cell carcinoma. Input material: esophageal tumor tissue. Here the CDR3 reads CASRTGQSNMGPQHF. Here the CDR3 DNA reads TGTGCCAGCAGGACGGGACAGTCAAACATGGGGCCCCAGCATTTT.